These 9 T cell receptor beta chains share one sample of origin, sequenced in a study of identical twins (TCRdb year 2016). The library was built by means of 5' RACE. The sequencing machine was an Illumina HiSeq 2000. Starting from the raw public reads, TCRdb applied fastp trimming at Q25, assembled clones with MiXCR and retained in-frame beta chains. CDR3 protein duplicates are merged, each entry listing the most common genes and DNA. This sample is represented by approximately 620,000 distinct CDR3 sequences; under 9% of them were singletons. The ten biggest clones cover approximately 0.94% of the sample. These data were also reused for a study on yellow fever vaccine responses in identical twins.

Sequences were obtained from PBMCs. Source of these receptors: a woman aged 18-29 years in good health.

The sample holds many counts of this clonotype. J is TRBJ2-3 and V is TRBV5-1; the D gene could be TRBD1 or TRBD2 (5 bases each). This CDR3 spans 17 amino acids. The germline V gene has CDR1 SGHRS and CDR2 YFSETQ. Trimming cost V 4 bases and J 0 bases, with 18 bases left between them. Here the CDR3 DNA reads TGCGCCAGCAGCAACAGGCCAAGCGGCTCTAGCACAGATACGCAGTATTTT. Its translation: CASSNRPSGSSTDTQYF.

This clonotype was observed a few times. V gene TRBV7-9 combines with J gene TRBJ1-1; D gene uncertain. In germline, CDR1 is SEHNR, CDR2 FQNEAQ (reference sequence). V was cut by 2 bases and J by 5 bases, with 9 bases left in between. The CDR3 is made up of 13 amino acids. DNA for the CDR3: TGTGCCAGCAGCTTAAAGACGGGGACTGAAGCTTTCTTT. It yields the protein CASSLKTGTEAFF. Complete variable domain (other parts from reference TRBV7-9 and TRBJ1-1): DTGVSQNPRHKITKRGQNVTFRCDPISEHNRLYWYRQTLGQGPEFLTYFQNEAQLEKSRLLSDRFSAERPKGSFSTLEIQRTEQGDSAMYLCASSLKTGTEAFFGQGTRLTVV.

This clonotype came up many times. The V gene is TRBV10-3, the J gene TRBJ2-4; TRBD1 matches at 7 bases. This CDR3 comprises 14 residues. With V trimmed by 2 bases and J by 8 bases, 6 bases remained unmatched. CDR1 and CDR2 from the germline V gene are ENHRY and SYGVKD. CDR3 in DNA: TGTGCCATCAGTGAGACGACAGGGAGAGACATTCAGTACTTC. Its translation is CAISETTGRDIQYF.

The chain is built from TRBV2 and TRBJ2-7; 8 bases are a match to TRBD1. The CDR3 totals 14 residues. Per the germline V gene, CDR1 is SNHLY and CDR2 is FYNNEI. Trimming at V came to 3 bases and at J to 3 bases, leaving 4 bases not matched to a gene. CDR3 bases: TGTGCCAGCAGTGACCAGGGGGCAGGCTACGAGCAGTACTTC. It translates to CASSDQGAGYEQYF.

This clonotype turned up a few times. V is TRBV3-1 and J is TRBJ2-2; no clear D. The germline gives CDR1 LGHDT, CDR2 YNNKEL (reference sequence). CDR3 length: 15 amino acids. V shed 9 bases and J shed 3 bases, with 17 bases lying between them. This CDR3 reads CASGRGFEDTGELFF. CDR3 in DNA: TGTGCCAGTGGTCGTGGGTTCGAGGACACCGGGGAGCTGTTTTTT.

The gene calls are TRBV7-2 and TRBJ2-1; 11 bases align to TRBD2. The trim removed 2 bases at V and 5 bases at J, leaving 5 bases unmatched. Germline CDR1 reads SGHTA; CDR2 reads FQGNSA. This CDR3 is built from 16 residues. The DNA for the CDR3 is TGTGCCAGCAGCTTATGGTTAGCGGGAGGGGACAATGAGCAGTTCTTC. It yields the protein CASSLWLAGGDNEQFF.

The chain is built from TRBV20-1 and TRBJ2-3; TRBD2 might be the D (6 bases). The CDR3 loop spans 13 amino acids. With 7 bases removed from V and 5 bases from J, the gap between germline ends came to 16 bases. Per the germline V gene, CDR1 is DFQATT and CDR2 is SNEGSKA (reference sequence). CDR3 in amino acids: CSVGGGVGDTQYF. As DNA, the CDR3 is TGCAGTGTTGGGGGAGGAGTAGGAGATACGCAGTATTTT.

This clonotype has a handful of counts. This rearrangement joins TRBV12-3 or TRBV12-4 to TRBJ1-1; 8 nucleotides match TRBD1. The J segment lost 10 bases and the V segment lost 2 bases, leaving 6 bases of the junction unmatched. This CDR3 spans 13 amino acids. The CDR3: CASSLNGGQGAFF. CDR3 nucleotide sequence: TGTGCCAGCAGTTTAAATGGTGGACAGGGAGCTTTCTTT.

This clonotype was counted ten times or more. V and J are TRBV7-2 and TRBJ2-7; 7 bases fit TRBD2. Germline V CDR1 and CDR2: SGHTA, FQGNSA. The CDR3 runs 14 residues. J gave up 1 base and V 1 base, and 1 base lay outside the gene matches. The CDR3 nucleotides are TGTGCCAGCAGCTTAGAGCGGGGATCCTACGAGCAGTACTTC. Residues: CASSLERGSYEQYF.